These 22 T cell receptor beta chains were sequenced from one sample in a study of T-cell reconstitution after alpha-beta-depleted transplantation in children. The TCRbeta library incorporated unique molecular identifiers. From the PCR reads, TCRdb called clonotypes with MiXCR, one entry per CDR3 protein. The top ten hold approximately 2% of the sample, which has over 450,000 distinct CDR3 sequences, about 11% seen once. The sequenced sample was PBMCs, obtained before TCRalphabeta/CD19-depleted stem cell transplant. The source of these receptors is a child younger than 10 with inherited bone marrow failure, due to receive a stem cell transplant.

This clonotype has a handful of counts. J is TRBJ2-2 and V is TRBV18, with 7 bases aligning to TRBD2. The CDR3 consists of 18 residues. The germline V gene encodes CDR1 KGHSH and CDR2 LQKENI. The V segment lost 3 bases and the J segment 4 bases; nucleotides outside the gene matches: 14. For the CDR3, the DNA is TGTGCCAGCTCACCGGCGACTAGCCTAGCCCTCATCACCGGGGAGCTGTTTTTT. Translating gives CASSPATSLALITGELFF.

This clonotype has at least ten counts. DNA for the CDR3: TGTGCCAGCAGCAACTATACCAATGAGCAGTTCTTC. Its translation: CASSNYTNEQFF. This chain joins TRBV5-4 and TRBJ2-1; D is uncertain. The CDR3 loop spans 12 amino acids. CDR1 and CDR2 from the germline V gene are SGHNT and YYREEE (reference sequence). V lost 4 bases to trimming and J lost 6 bases, with 8 bases between them.

This clonotype was seen repeatedly, ten times or more. At one end the junction does not follow the germline gene, possibly because of a read error. This chain connects TRBV6-1 to TRBJ2-1; D unresolved. The CDR3 has 15 residues. Germline values: CDR1 MNHNS, CDR2 SASEGT. The CDR3 is CASREDSGPYNEQFF. The CDR3 DNA reads TGTGCCAGCAGGGAAGACTCTGGGCCCTACAATGAGCAGTTCTTC.

Only a few counts were recorded for this clonotype. The chain couples TRBV6-2 or TRBV6-3 to TRBJ2-1; TRBD1 matches 8 bases. Germline values: CDR1 MNHEY, CDR2 SVGEGT. J lost 7 bases, V lost 7 bases, and 3 bases had no gene match. The CDR3 consists of 12 residues. Written as DNA, the CDR3 is TGTGCCAGCAAGGACAGGGAAAATGAGCAGTTCTTC. Translation: CASKDRENEQFF.

In this sample, this clonotype turned up many times. The CDR3, as DNA: TGTGCCAGTAGTGTGTCGGGACAGGGTTTTAAGCCCCAGCATTTT. Translated: CASSVSGQGFKPQHF. The chain recombines TRBV19 with TRBJ1-5; the match to TRBD1 covers 9 bases. The J segment lost 8 bases and the V segment lost 5 bases, leaving 10 bases of the junction unmatched. The germline CDR1 and CDR2 sequences are LNHDA and SQIVND (reference sequence). CDR3 length: 15 amino acids.

This chain joins TRBV12-3 or TRBV12-4 and TRBJ1-1, with D possibly TRBD1 on 5 matching bases. V lost 3 bases to trimming and J lost 0 bases, with 8 bases between them. The CDR3 has 14 residues. CDR3 bases: TGTGCCAGCAGTTTCCCGGGGCTGAACACTGAAGCTTTCTTT. Translating it yields CASSFPGLNTEAFF.

This clonotype was seen at least ten times. The V call is TRBV29-1, the J call TRBJ2-1; 13 bases fit TRBD2. Germline V CDR1 and CDR2: SQVTM, ANQGSEA. V shed 7 bases, J shed 4 bases, and the junction held 10 bases outside the gene matches. The CDR3 extends over 16 amino acids. In DNA form, the CDR3 reads TGCAGCGCAGTGGGACTAGCGGGACTTTTATACAATGAGCAGTTCTTC. Its protein is CSAVGLAGLLYNEQFF.

Many counts were recorded for this clonotype. The chain joins TRBV10-3 to TRBJ2-1; TRBD2 matches at 9 bases. Germline values: CDR1 ENHRY, CDR2 SYGVKD. The V segment lost 9 bases and the J segment 8 bases; nucleotides outside the gene matches: 8. The CDR3 runs to 13 residues. The CDR3 sequence is CAMKTSGSDEQFF. For the CDR3, the DNA is TGTGCCATGAAAACTAGCGGGTCCGATGAGCAGTTCTTC.

The chain's CDR3 is CASSLALGDRGYEQYF. The CDR3 DNA sequence: TGTGCCAGCAGCTTAGCCCTGGGGGACAGAGGTTACGAGCAGTACTTC. V usage is TRBV7-6 and J usage is TRBJ2-7, with 7 bases aligning to TRBD1. V shed 0 bases, J shed 4 bases, and the junction held 9 bases outside the gene matches. The CDR3 runs 16 residues. Germline CDR1 SGHVS, CDR2 FNYEAQ. The whole variable domain, remainder taken from reference TRBV7-6 and TRBJ2-7, is GAGVSQSPRYKVTKRGQDVALRCDPISGHVSLYWYRQALGQGPEFLTYFNYEAQQDKSGLPNDRFSAERPEGSISTLTIQRTEQRDSAMYRCASSLALGDRGYEQYFGPGTRLTVT.

This clonotype has just one count. The CDR3 loop reads CASSLPHPGGRETQYF. DNA for the CDR3: TGTGCCAGCAGTTTACCCCACCCCGGGGGACGGGAGACCCAGTACTTC. This chain links TRBV28 with TRBJ2-5, with a weak D call TRBD2 (6 bases). Trimming removed 2 bases from V and 5 bases from J, with 18 bases in between. The CDR3 sequence is 16 residues long. Germline CDR1 reads MDHEN; CDR2 reads SYDVKM.

This clonotype was found a few times. This rearrangement joins TRBV20-1 to TRBJ2-7, with TRBD2 identical over 14 bases. CDR1 and CDR2 (germline): DFQATT, SNEGSKA (reference sequence). The CDR3 sequence is 16 residues long. V lost 5 bases to trimming and J lost 6 bases; unmatched junction nucleotides: 12. CDR3 bases: TGCAGTGCTTCCCGACTAGCGGGAGGGCCTGGGGGCGAGCAGTACTTC. Protein: CSASRLAGGPGGEQYF.

This clonotype was seen many times. This chain links TRBV5-1 with TRBJ1-6; D is unclear. The CDR3 is made up of 17 amino acids. Deletions cut 3 bases from V and 10 bases from J, with 23 bases between. Germline loops: CDR1 SGHRS, CDR2 YFSETQ. The CDR3 protein is CASSSSRGTPPESPLHF. The CDR3 DNA is TGCGCCAGCAGCTCCTCTCGAGGCACTCCGCCTGAATCACCCCTCCACTTT.

In the case of this clonotype: A read error is possible here, since a much larger clone lies one base away. The final CDR3 position lacks the conserved phenylalanine or tryptophan, pointing to a likely read error. The chain has TRBV9 and TRBJ2-7, with 8 positions matching TRBD2. Germline V CDR1 and CDR2: SGDLS, YYNGEE. This CDR3 comprises 15 residues. J lost 5 bases, V lost 4 bases, and 11 bases had no gene match. CDR3 protein: CASSPRTSSRHEQYS. The CDR3 DNA reads as TGTGCCAGCAGCCCGAGGACTAGCTCCAGGCACGAGCAGTACTCC.

At least ten counts were recorded for this clonotype. The chain uses TRBV5-1 and TRBJ2-1; TRBD2 matches 8 bases. The ends lost 4 bases at V and 7 bases at J; junction bases unmatched: 7. The CDR3 consists of 14 residues. CDR1 and CDR2 (germline): SGHRS, YFSETQ. CDR3 DNA sequence: TGCGCCAGCAGCAACCCAGCGGGAGTGAATGAGCAGTTCTTC. Translating it yields CASSNPAGVNEQFF.

This clonotype was counted a few times. The chain joins TRBV6-2 or TRBV6-3 to TRBJ2-2, with D perhaps matching TRBD2 (5 bases). Germline lookup yields CDR1 MNHEY and CDR2 SVGEGT. V was cut by 7 bases and J by 1 base, with 19 bases left in between. This CDR3 spans 17 amino acids. Here the CDR3 DNA reads TGTGCCAGCACTCCCGGCTTGGGGAGAGAGAACACCGGGGAGCTGTTTTTT. This sequence encodes CASTPGLGRENTGELFF.

This clonotype was seen at least ten times. The chain links TRBV27 to TRBJ1-1, with D possibly matching TRBD1 (5 bases). Germline CDR1 and CDR2: MNHEY and SMNVEV (reference sequence). The CDR3 consists of 11 residues. With 8 bases removed from V and 5 bases from J, the gap between germline ends came to 9 bases. CDR3 nucleotides: TGTGCCAGCCAGACAGTAACTGAAGCTTTCTTT. Its protein product is CASQTVTEAFF.

This clonotype was counted ten times or more. V is TRBV25-1 and J is TRBJ2-3; no clear D. Germline V gene lookup returns CDR1 MGHDK and CDR2 SYGVNS. The CDR3 length is 13 residues. The V end was cut by 0 bases, the J end by 6 bases, with 7 bases between. The CDR3, as DNA: TGTGCCAGCAGTGAATATACCGGGGATACGCAGTATTTT. This encodes CASSEYTGDTQYF.

This clonotype turned up a few times. The chain links TRBV4-3 to TRBJ2-7; 9 nucleotides line up with TRBD2. V dropped 0 bases and J dropped 2; count of bases not matched to a gene: 5. Germline CDR1 and CDR2: LGHNA and YSLEER. CDR3 length: 16 amino acids. CDR3 DNA: TGCGCCAGCAGCCAAGAGGCGGGAGGGGGCCCCTACGAGCAGTACTTC. It codes for CASSQEAGGGPYEQYF.

The table lists this clonotype with many counts. The chain joins TRBV7-9 to TRBJ1-1; no firm D call. Germline values: CDR1 SEHNR, CDR2 FQNEAQ (reference sequence). The CDR3 contains 16 residues. Trimming pared 5 bases from V and 1 base from J, leaving 17 bases between. CDR3 bases: TGTGCCAGCAGCGTATTTCCGGGCGCGGGGAACACTGAAGCTTTCTTT. It is translated as CASSVFPGAGNTEAFF.

Worth noting for this clonotype: A single base separates this from a much larger clone, so it may be a read error. The chain links TRBV27 to TRBJ2-3; 8 bases align to TRBD1. Germline trimming cut 10 bases from V and 1 base from J; bases unmatched to any gene: 10. Germline V gives CDR1 MNHEY, CDR2 SMNVEV (reference sequence). The CDR3 sequence is 15 residues long. The CDR3 sequence: CATWWSTGGTDTQYF. The CDR3 region has the DNA TGTGCCACCTGGTGGTCGACAGGGGGCACAGATACGCAGTATTTT.

The chain has TRBV15 and TRBJ1-2, with D possibly being TRBD1 (5 bases). V lost 0 bases to trimming and J lost 4 bases, with 9 bases between them. This CDR3 comprises 14 residues. CDR1 and CDR2 (germline): LNHNV, YYDKDF (reference sequence). This CDR3 reads CATSRDAGLYGYTF. Written as DNA, the CDR3 is TGTGCCACCAGCAGAGATGCAGGGCTCTATGGCTACACCTTC.

This sequence joins TRBV5-1 and TRBJ2-3; 9 bases are a match to TRBD2. Trimming removed 5 bases from V and 0 bases from J; junction bases left unmatched: 4. The CDR3 totals 15 residues. The germline V gene encodes CDR1 SGHRS and CDR2 YFSETQ. Written as DNA, the CDR3 is TGCGCCAGCAGGGAGGGACTAGCTAGCACAGATACGCAGTATTTT. This encodes CASREGLASTDTQYF.